The sequence of this T cell receptor (beta chain) was determined in a study of blood T cell repertoires in COVID-19 (dated by TCRdb to 2020 to 2021). Notes on the research overall: Samples from collaborators originated in the United States, Italy and Spain and spanned both the acute and convalescent phases of COVID-19. The material from the prospective study consisted of cDNA or gDNA derived from T cells, B-cell-depleted T cells, or PBMCs. The dataset comprised deeply sampled blood TCRbeta repertoires from subjects exposed to, actively infected with, or recovered from COVID-19. A freely available public database, intended as a resource for researchers studying the immune response to SARS-CoV-2, is where the repertoires were released. The samples were drawn from the first 160 participants of the ongoing ImmuneRACE study and from over 950 subjects provided by 6 global collaborators. Sample metadata almost always included a de-identified subject ID, COVID-19 status, age in years and sex. HLA class I and class II types, where available, came from metadata supplied by the sample provider rather than from assay-based typing. Points the paper makes about the study in general: The amount of clinical and demographic metadata varied by source and participant and was provided uncurated.

The collaborating institutions used their own protocols to collect whole blood in K2EDTA tubes. For TCRbeta analysis, collaborators shipped samples in one of three forms: frozen whole blood, isolated PBMCs, or DNA extracted from either of those sample types. TCRbeta CDR3 regions were amplified from genomic DNA by means of the immunoSEQ Assay, a bias-controlled multiplex PCR. In the authors' own workflow: Within the assay, amplification of reference gene primers was used to estimate how many nucleated cells each sample contained. To quantify the absolute abundance of each unique TCRbeta CDR3 rearrangement, sequence reads were collapsed and filtered. Productive Simpson clonality was computed per sample as the square root of Simpson's diversity index over productive rearrangements. This is the immuneACCESS table as TCRdb keeps it, with only in-frame sequences that have V and J called. A part of the clones is gone; compared with another copy, unresolved V genes explain less than half, and the rest is unexplained. V and J calls and clone size are given by that table; D and trimming were obtained from the DNA. The sample includes 100,000 to 150,000 clones, with about 74% observed a single time. Of the sample, 5.5% is held by the ten largest clones.

In the germline V gene, CDR1 corresponds to MRHNA and CDR2 to SNTAGT. From the cysteine through the phenylalanine, the CDR3 covers 16 amino acids. Of the read, only the CDR3 DNA is kept; its 48 bases are in frame from base 1. The germline V end is reduced by 0 bases and the J end by 5 bases; junction bases left unmatched: 5. Comment on this clone: Its antigen is unknown. The record has no base qualities; no much larger clone is one base away.

In this chain, TRBV6-4 is recombined with TRBJ2-3; 10 bases in between match TRBD2. The source material was peripheral blood. The sequence was obtained from a man aged 60 to 69 with acute or convalescent COVID-19. The DNA sequence is given as TGTGCCAGCAGTGACTCCCTAGCGGGAGACGTAGATACGCAGTATTTT. Translation gives CASSDSLAGDVDTQYF.